This record covers a single T cell receptor (beta chain). Its antigen is not identified. This sample was included in a study of vaccination and CD4 T cells after COVID-19. Oncomine TCR Beta short-read sequencing was applied to DNA from cultured CD4+ T cells. Via MiXCR, TCRdb re-called the PCR reads, giving one row per CDR3 protein. This table holds 15,000 to 20,000 distinct CDR3 sequences, under 80% found once. V was shortened by 6 bases and J by 6 bases, with 18 bases between the two germline ends. This CDR3 is built from 14 residues. Stated treatment: approximately 11-day PBMC culture with coronavirus spike peptide pools or control peptides (ViraFEST assay).

The chain couples TRBV12-3 or TRBV12-4 to TRBJ2-7; a weak D match, TRBD1 (5 bases). The clonotype originates from a human donor who had recovered from COVID-19. Source material: CD4+ T cells from blood, cultured in vitro. The CDR3 loop is CASSANTEGVEQYF. CDR3 DNA: TGTGCCAGCAGCGCGAACACCGAAGGGGTCGAGCAGTACTTC.